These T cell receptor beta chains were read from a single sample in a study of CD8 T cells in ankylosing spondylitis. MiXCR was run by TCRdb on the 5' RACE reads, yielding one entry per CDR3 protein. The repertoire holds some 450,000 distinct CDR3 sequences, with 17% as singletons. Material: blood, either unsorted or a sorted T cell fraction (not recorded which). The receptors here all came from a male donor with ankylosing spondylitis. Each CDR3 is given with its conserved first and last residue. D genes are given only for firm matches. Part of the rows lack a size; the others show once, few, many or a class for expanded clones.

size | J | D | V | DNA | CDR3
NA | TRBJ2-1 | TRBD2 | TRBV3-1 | TGTGCCAGCAGCCCTCGTCAGGAGCGGGGCCTGTACAATGAGCAGTTCTTC | CASSPRQERGLYNEQFF
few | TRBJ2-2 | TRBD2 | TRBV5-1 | TGCGCCAGCAGCGGTTCACTAGCGGGGGTTTCCGGGGAGCTGTTTTTT | CASSGSLAGVSGELFF
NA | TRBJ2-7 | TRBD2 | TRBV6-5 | TGTGCCAGCAGTTACTGGGGGCGGGGGGACGCCTACGAGCAGTACTTC | CASSYWGRGDAYEQYF
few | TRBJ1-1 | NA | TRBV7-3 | TGTGCCAGCAGCTCCCCCGGGGGGGCAAAGAGGATTTTTGACACTGAAGCTTTCTTT | CASSSPGGAKRIFDTEAFF
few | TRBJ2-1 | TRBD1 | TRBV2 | TGTGCCAGCTCGGACAGGGAGCAGTTCTTC | CASSDREQFF
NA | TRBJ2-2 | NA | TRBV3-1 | TGTGCCACCAGCCAAGATCGATGGAGGACTGCAGCGAACACCGGGGAGCTGTTTTTT | CATSQDRWRTAANTGELFF
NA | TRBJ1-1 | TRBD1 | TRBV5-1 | TGCGCCAGCGGTACAGGGGATCACACTGAAGCTTTCTTT | CASGTGDHTEAFF
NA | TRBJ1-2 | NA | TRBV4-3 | TGCGCCAGCAGCCAAGGGACCGAGACTAACTATGGCTACACCTTC | CASSQGTETNYGYTF
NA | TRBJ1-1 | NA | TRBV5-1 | TGCGCCAGCAGCTTGGTGGTAGAGAACACTGAAGCTTTCTTT | CASSLVVENTEAFF
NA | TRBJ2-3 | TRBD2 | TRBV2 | TGTGCCAGCAGTAAACTGACTAGCGGGGGACCAGATACGCAGTATTTT | CASSKLTSGGPDTQYF